The 30 T cell receptor beta chains in this list originate from one sample, sequenced in a study of T cells in Graves' hyperthyroidism and ophthalmopathy. Amplification yielded TCR beta CDR3 regions, with RNA transcripts as the source. In the first-round RT-PCR of the TCR CDR3, the HTBI primer set was used. TCRdb reprocessed the multiplex PCR reads via MiXCR and lists one record per CDR3 protein. The sample has around 350,000 distinct CDR3 sequences, roughly 14% seen once. Source material: blood. The source of these receptors is a woman aged 18-29 years with Graves' hyperthyroidism that later progressed to Graves' ophthalmopathy.

The chain combines TRBV5-1 with TRBJ2-7, with 9 bases aligning to TRBD2. The V segment lost 4 bases and the J segment 8 bases; nucleotides outside the gene matches: 10. Germline V lookup: CDR1 SGHRS, CDR2 YFSETQ. CDR3 size: 14 residues. CDR3 sequence: CASSGGLAEGQQYF. CDR3 nucleotide sequence: TGCGCCAGCAGCGGGGGACTAGCTGAAGGTCAGCAGTACTTC.

At least ten counts were recorded for this clonotype. This chain connects TRBV19 to TRBJ2-7; TRBD2 agrees at 13 bases. This CDR3 spans 17 amino acids. Germline V gene data show CDR1 as LNHDA and CDR2 as SQIVND (reference sequence). Unmatched junction bases numbered 8, after V lost 4 bases and J lost 2 bases. CDR3 in DNA: TGTGCCAGTAGTAAGTTGCCCGGACTAGCGGGAGCCTACGAGCAGTACTTC. It translates to CASSKLPGLAGAYEQYF.

This clonotype was seen many times. V and J are TRBV29-1 and TRBJ1-1; no reliable D call. The CDR3 is made up of 13 amino acids. CDR1 and CDR2 (germline): SQVTM, ANQGSEA. Trimming cost V 3 bases and J 1 base, with 9 bases left between them. The CDR3 reads CSVDFPGNTEAFF. In nucleotides, the CDR3 is TGCAGCGTTGATTTCCCAGGGAACACTGAAGCTTTCTTT.

The J gene is TRBJ1-5, the V gene TRBV27; TRBD1 aligns across 10 bases. CDR1 MNHEY and CDR2 SMNVEV come from the germline V gene (reference sequence). J lost 2 bases, V lost 3 bases, and 22 bases had no gene match. This CDR3 has 22 residues. The CDR3 DNA sequence: TGTGCCAGCAGTTTTCCCCTTATCGGGAAAGGGGGGACAGGGGTGCGCAATCAGCCCCAGCATTTT. It encodes CASSFPLIGKGGTGVRNQPQHF.

At least ten counts were recorded for this clonotype. The chain joins TRBV10-3 to TRBJ2-7, with D perhaps matching TRBD1 (6 bases). The CDR3 sequence is 16 residues long. CDR1 and CDR2 from the germline V gene are ENHRY and SYGVKD. Trimming stripped 2 bases from V and 0 bases from J, with 14 bases between. The CDR3 bases are TGTGCCATCAGTGAGCTGGGGACACGGAGCTCCTACGAGCAGTACTTC. Translating it yields CAISELGTRSSYEQYF.

This clonotype was counted at least ten times. A read error may account for a junction end that differs from germline. The chain has TRBV3-1 and TRBJ2-3, with 10 bases that match TRBD2. The germline V gene encodes CDR1 LGHDT and CDR2 YNNKEL (reference sequence). The CDR3 spans 15 residues. The CDR3 DNA is TGTGCCAGCACCCAAGGACTAGCGGTCACAGATACGCAGTATTTT. Its translation is CASTQGLAVTDTQYF.

This clonotype was seen a few times. A clone one base away is much larger, so this may be a read error. The rearrangement uses TRBV7-8 and TRBJ2-7; tentative D call: TRBD2 (7 bases). This CDR3 has 15 amino acids. The V gene's germline CDR1 is SGHVS and CDR2 FQNEAQ. The CDR3 sequence is CASSRGAGETYEPYF. The CDR3 DNA follows: TGTGCCAGCAGCCGGGGGGCGGGAGAAACCTACGAGCCGTACTTC.

As DNA, the CDR3 is TGTGCCAGCAGCGGGGCCCTAGCGGGAGACAATGAGCAGTTCTTC. Translation: CASSGALAGDNEQFF. The genes are TRBV7-9 and TRBJ2-1; TRBD2 aligns across 10 bases. The CDR3 has 15 amino acids. Germline assignment: CDR1 SEHNR and CDR2 FQNEAQ (reference sequence). The trim removed 5 bases at V and 5 bases at J, leaving 6 bases unmatched.

This clonotype was found many times. The chain uses TRBV20-1 and TRBJ2-1; D is unresolved. CDR1 and CDR2 from the germline V gene are DFQATT and SNEGSKA (reference sequence). The CDR3 is 13 residues long. The V end was cut by 4 bases, the J end by 6 bases, with 13 bases between. The CDR3 nucleotides are TGCAGTGCTATTCCCCGTACGGGCAATGAGCAGTTCTTC. This gives the protein CSAIPRTGNEQFF.

The chain links TRBV15 to TRBJ2-7; possibly TRBD1 for D (6 bases). Germline CDR1 reads LNHNV; CDR2 reads YYDKDF (reference sequence). The CDR3 covers 15 residues. V was trimmed by 3 bases and J by 2 bases, leaving 14 bases between them. For the CDR3, the DNA is TGTGCCACCAGCAGTTCCGGGACAAGGGCCTACGAGCAGTACTTC. Translation: CATSSSGTRAYEQYF.

This clonotype was counted at least ten times. The gene calls are TRBV28 and TRBJ2-2; D gene unclear. CDR1 is MDHEN and CDR2 is SYDVKM in the germline V gene. The V gene lost 3 bases and the J gene lost 9 bases, with 11 bases spanning the gap. The CDR3 runs to 13 residues. The CDR3 DNA reads TGTGCCAGCAGTTTGACCACAAACCGGGAGCTGTTTTTT. This translates into CASSLTTNRELFF.

The CDR3 spells CASSLRGQEETQYF. CDR3 coding DNA: TGTGCCAGCAGTTTACGGGGACAGGAAGAGACCCAGTACTTC. This chain joins TRBV27 and TRBJ2-5; 8 bases line up with TRBD1. CDR1 is MNHEY and CDR2 is SMNVEV in the germline V gene (reference sequence). The CDR3 has 14 amino acids. With V trimmed by 2 bases and J by 3 bases, 2 bases remained unmatched.

This clonotype was found a few times. The chain employs TRBV6-1 and TRBJ1-5; D gene ambiguous. Per germline, CDR1 MNHNS and CDR2 SASEGT. The CDR3 sequence is 13 residues long. V lost 6 bases, J lost 4 bases, and 10 bases lay in between. The CDR3 DNA is TGTGCCAGCAGGATAAGCGCAAATCAGCCCCAGCATTTT. It codes for CASRISANQPQHF.

The count of this clonotype is one. V and J are TRBV5-8 and TRBJ1-3; D unresolved. CDR1 and CDR2 from the germline V gene are SGHTS and YDEGEE. The length of the CDR3 is 17 residues. V lost 4 bases to trimming and J lost 2 bases, with 19 bases between them. In nucleotides, the CDR3 is TGTGCCAGCAGCGTCGGGAGGATCAAGGATACTGGAAACACCATATATTTT. It translates to CASSVGRIKDTGNTIYF.

This clonotype appeared a few times. This chain uses TRBV6-2 or TRBV6-3 with TRBJ2-1, with 8 bases lining up with TRBD2. The ends lost 2 bases at V and 7 bases at J; junction bases unmatched: 10. The CDR3 is 16 residues long. From germline, CDR1 is MNHEY and CDR2 SVGEGT. The CDR3 DNA reads as TGTGCCAGCAGTTACCCCATCGGGAGGGCCTTAAATGAGCAGTTCTTC. This codes for CASSYPIGRALNEQFF.

There are many counts of this clonotype. This chain joins TRBV6-2 or TRBV6-3 and TRBJ1-2; D not resolved. The V gene's germline CDR1 is MNHEY and CDR2 SVGEGT. The CDR3 spans 13 residues. Between the trimmed V and J ends, which lost 5 bases and 3 bases, there was a span of 10 bases. In DNA, the CDR3 is TGTGCCAGCAGTCGACTCGGAGACTATGGCTACACCTTC. This sequence encodes CASSRLGDYGYTF.

V gene TRBV29-1 combines with J gene TRBJ2-2; D is unclear. In germline, CDR1 is SQVTM, CDR2 ANQGSEA. There are 13 residues in the CDR3. Trimming cost V 2 bases and J 6 bases, with 10 bases left between them. The CDR3 DNA follows: TGCAGCGTTGAATCGGCAGTTCCCGGGGAGCTGTTTTTT. It encodes CSVESAVPGELFF.

In this sample, this clonotype turned up a few times. The CDR3 is CASLTEAFF. The DNA of the CDR3 is TGTGCCAGCTTGACTGAAGCTTTCTTT. V usage is TRBV27 and J usage is TRBJ1-1; D remains unclear. Deletions cut 8 bases from V and 5 bases from J, with 3 bases between. The CDR3 loop spans 9 amino acids. Germline CDR1 reads MNHEY; CDR2 reads SMNVEV (reference sequence).

This clonotype came up many times. The rearrangement uses TRBV12-3 or TRBV12-4 and TRBJ1-2; perhaps TRBD1 as D (5 bases). The CDR3 extends over 15 amino acids. V lost 1 base to trimming and J lost 9 bases, with 18 bases between them. DNA for the CDR3: TGTGCCAGCAGTTTAGGGGGACGGACAACTGATCGCTACACCTTC. This codes for CASSLGGRTTDRYTF.

This clonotype was seen ten or more times. The rearrangement links TRBV20-1 to TRBJ2-7, with D hard to call. Trimming took 3 bases from V and 3 from J, leaving 15 bases between them. This CDR3 spans 14 amino acids. Germline CDR1 reads DFQATT; CDR2 reads SNEGSKA (reference sequence). CDR3 in DNA: TGCAGTGCTAGTGGAGCGCCCGTTAACTACGAGCAGTACTTC. This gives the protein CSASGAPVNYEQYF.

A remark on this clonotype: A much larger clone differs from this one at a single base, so this may be a read error. The chain links TRBV7-2 to TRBJ1-5, with TRBD1 identical over 8 bases. The CDR3 is made up of 15 amino acids. The V gene's germline CDR1 is SGHTA and CDR2 FQGNSA. V lost 8 bases and J lost 6; bases outside the gene matches: 12. The chain's CDR3 is CASGVGQGKFQPQHF. In DNA, the CDR3 is TGTGCCAGCGGCGTCGGACAGGGAAAATTTCAGCCCCAGCATTTT.

This clonotype has more than one count but fewer than ten. The chain employs TRBV4-3 and TRBJ1-4; no clear D. Trimming pared 0 bases from V and 0 bases from J, leaving 11 bases between. The germline CDR1 and CDR2 sequences are LGHNA and YSLEER. The CDR3 length is 17 residues. This CDR3 reads CASSQDDRDATNEKLFF. The CDR3 bases are TGCGCCAGCAGCCAAGACGATAGAGATGCAACTAATGAAAAACTGTTTTTT.

This clonotype was counted at least ten times. The V call is TRBV7-9, the J call TRBJ2-7, with TRBD1 identical over 8 bases. The germline V gene has CDR1 SEHNR and CDR2 FQNEAQ (reference sequence). V trimming: 2 bases; J trimming: 3 bases; junction bases outside the gene matches: 9. This CDR3 contains 16 residues. CDR3 region: CASSLLSTDRGYEQYF. CDR3 DNA: TGTGCCAGCAGCTTACTCTCTACAGACAGGGGCTACGAGCAGTACTTC.

In this sample, this clonotype turned up a few times. The gene calls are TRBV11-2 and TRBJ1-4; D unresolved. The germline V gene encodes CDR1 SGHAT and CDR2 FQNNGV. Trimming removed 1 base from V and 5 bases from J, with 8 bases in between. This CDR3 has 14 amino acids. The CDR3 sequence: CASSLAWRNEKLFF. CDR3 nucleotide sequence: TGTGCCAGCAGCTTAGCGTGGAGGAATGAAAAACTGTTTTTT.

The chain uses TRBV7-2 and TRBJ1-3; D is ambiguous. Germline V gene lookup returns CDR1 SGHTA and CDR2 FQGNSA. Trimming cost V 4 bases and J 4 bases, with 11 bases left between them. The CDR3 has 14 residues. The DNA of the CDR3 is TGTGCCAGCAGCTCTCGTTTACAGGGAAACACCATATATTTT. This gives the protein CASSSRLQGNTIYF.

The DNA of the CDR3 is TGCGCCAGCAGCCAAGTGCTAAAGACTGAAGCTTTCTTT. Translation gives CASSQVLKTEAFF. V gene TRBV4-1 combines with J gene TRBJ1-1; the D is unclear. There are 13 residues in the CDR3. The germline V gene has CDR1 MGHRA and CDR2 YSYEKL. Trimming pared 1 base from V and 5 bases from J, leaving 8 bases between.

The V call is TRBV7-8, the J call TRBJ2-7; tentatively, D is TRBD1 or TRBD2 (5 bases each). This CDR3 has 16 amino acids. CDR1 is SGHVS, CDR2 FQNEAQ, per germline. The V gene lost 5 bases and the J gene lost 4 bases, with 21 bases spanning the gap. CDR3 sequence: CASSTPKGTPRYEQYF. The CDR3 DNA reads TGTGCCAGCAGCACACCCAAGGGGACCCCTCGGTACGAGCAGTACTTC.

Only a few counts were recorded for this clonotype. The V and J genes are TRBV5-1 and TRBJ2-2; 9 bases are a match to TRBD1. This CDR3 comprises 16 residues. Unmatched junction bases numbered 9, after V lost 4 bases and J lost 5 bases. Germline loops: CDR1 SGHRS, CDR2 YFSETQ. The CDR3 nucleotides read TGCGCCAGCAGCCCGCGTACAGGGGGCATAACCGGGGAGCTGTTTTTT. This sequence encodes CASSPRTGGITGELFF.

The table lists this clonotype with many counts. The chain has TRBV3-1 and TRBJ1-3; D uncertain. Germline V gives CDR1 LGHDT, CDR2 YNNKEL (reference sequence). The CDR3 runs to 15 residues. Between the trimmed V and J ends, which lost 3 bases and 1 base, there was a span of 10 bases. The CDR3 bases are TGTGCCAGCAGCCATCCCCAAGGGTCTGGAAACACCATATATTTT. This encodes CASSHPQGSGNTIYF.

The CDR3 DNA follows: TGTGCCAGCAGTTACCCTCGCTCAGGCGCTAACTATGGCTACACCTTC. Translation: CASSYPRSGANYGYTF. The chain employs TRBV6-5 and TRBJ1-2; D is ambiguous. Germline CDR1 MNHEY, CDR2 SVGAGI. There are 16 residues in the CDR3. The ends were cut back, 2 bases at V and 0 bases at J, with 13 bases in the middle.